This TCR beta chain emerged from a study of blood T cell repertoires in COVID-19. Study summary: Some COVID-19 samples were acute and others convalescent; all came from the United States, Italy and Spain. The analysed material was cDNA or gDNA that came from T cells, B-cell-depleted T cells, or PBMCs.

The CDR3 has 15 residues. Trimming at V came to 4 bases and at J to 7 bases, leaving 8 bases not matched to a gene. Germline V gives CDR1 LNHNV, CDR2 YYDKDF (reference sequence). Original analysis: Reference gene primer amplification gave estimated nucleated cell counts. The repertoire was sequenced with immunoSEQ multiplex PCR; TCRdb's copy has only in-frame clones and lacks some. The V and J calls and the clone size are those of that table, but D and trimming were determined from the DNA. The table shows 250,000 or so clones, with approximately 86% occurring only once. Material for sequencing was peripheral blood. The sequence derives from a man at least 80 years old with acute or convalescent COVID-19. The rearrangement joins TRBV15 to TRBJ1-2, with 11 nucleotides matching TRBD1. The CDR3 bases are TGTGCCACCAGCAACCTGGACAGGGGGCTATTTGGCTACACCTTC. Amino acid sequence: CATSNLDRGLFGYTF. Full variable domain (remainder filled in from reference TRBV15 and TRBJ1-2): DAMVIQNPRYQVTQFGKPVTLSCSQTLNHNVMYWYQQKSSQAPKLLFHYYDKDFNNEADTPDNFQSRRPNTSFCFLDIRSPGLGDTAMYLCATSNLDRGLFGYTFGSGTRLTVV.